Below, 20 T cell receptor beta chains from the same sample are listed, as sequenced in a study of control samples from healthy donors and cancer patients. The data were produced by immunoSEQ multiplex PCR, yet TCRdb's version contains in-frame clones alone and is incomplete. The sample lists around 86,000 clones, around nine tenths occurring once. The specimen was PBMCs. The receptors here all came from a woman aged 55-70 years with head and neck cancer.

The chain has TRBV19 and TRBJ2-3; 8 positions agree with TRBD2. Germline V lookup: CDR1 LNHDA, CDR2 SQIVND (reference sequence). Trimming took 2 bases from V and 5 from J; bases not matched to a gene: 9. This CDR3 region has 16 residues. This chain's CDR3 is CASSINLREEGDTQYF. The CDR3 region has the DNA TGTGCCAGTAGTATAAATCTGCGGGAGGAGGGAGATACGCAGTATTTT.

The V and J genes are TRBV21-1 and TRBJ2-1; the table's TRBD2 call for D was not verified on the DNA. TRBV21-1 is described as a pseudogene. The CDR3 length is 20 residues. CDR3 region: CASSKRRLAGGGSSYNEQFF. CDR3 in DNA: TGTGCCAGCAGCAAAAGGAGACTAGCGGGAGGAGGGAGCTCCTACAATGAGCAGTTCTTC.

V is TRBV7-8 and J is TRBJ2-3, with D possibly matching TRBD2 (5 bases). Deletions cut 1 base from V and 4 bases from J, with 9 bases between. Per germline, CDR1 SGHVS and CDR2 FQNEAQ. The CDR3 runs 14 residues. The CDR3 DNA is TGTGCCAGCAGCTTAGGGAGCGGCGCAGATACGCAGTATTTT. Protein sequence: CASSLGSGADTQYF.

The rearrangement uses TRBV6-6 and TRBJ2-7; possibly TRBD1 or TRBD2 for D (5 bases each). CDR1 and CDR2 (germline): MNHNY, SVGAGI (reference sequence). The CDR3 is 16 amino acids. Trimming cost V 5 bases and J 7 bases, with 24 bases left between them. In DNA, the CDR3 is TGTGCCAGCAGTCCCGCCGGGACCGAGTCCCCCTGGGAGCAGTACTTC. This codes for CASSPAGTESPWEQYF.

This chain connects TRBV18 to TRBJ2-7; D assignment may be TRBD1 or TRBD2 (6 bases each). CDR3 length equals 16 residues. CDR1 is KGHSH, CDR2 LQKENI, per germline. V lost 4 bases and J lost 1, with 17 bases in between. CDR3 in amino acids: CASSRGAPGASYEQYF. CDR3 DNA sequence: TGTGCCAGCTCACGGGGGGCCCCCGGGGCGTCCTACGAGCAGTACTTC.

The chain employs TRBV7-3 and TRBJ2-3; D remains ambiguous. The V gene lost 4 bases and the J gene lost 5 bases, with 10 bases spanning the gap. Per germline, CDR1 SGHTA and CDR2 FQGTGA. This CDR3 is built from 13 residues. The CDR3 coding sequence is TGTGCCAGCAGCTCTCATCAGGAAGATACGCAGTATTTT. Its translation is CASSSHQEDTQYF.

This clone was observed a single time. This sequence joins TRBV3-1 (or the pseudogene TRBV3-2) and TRBJ1-4; 8 nucleotides agree with TRBD1. The CDR3 contains 14 residues. CDR1 and CDR2 (germline): LGHDT, YNNKEL (reference sequence). V shed 4 bases and J 7 bases; nucleotides not matched to a gene: 5. The CDR3 bases are TGTGCCAGCAGCCTTCGGACAGGGCGTGAAAAACTGTTTTTT. Amino acids: CASSLRTGREKLFF.

This chain uses TRBV7-9 with TRBJ2-1; D uncertain. Germline loops: CDR1 SEHNR, CDR2 FQNEAQ (reference sequence). The CDR3 length is 15 residues. V lost 3 bases to trimming and J lost 4 bases, with 13 bases between them. CDR3 loop: CASSLGSYPYNEQFF. The DNA of the CDR3 is TGTGCCAGCAGCTTGGGAAGTTATCCTTACAATGAGCAGTTCTTC.

The chain carries TRBV5-4 and TRBJ2-3; 11 bases match TRBD2. The CDR3 is made up of 15 amino acids. J lost 4 bases, V lost 3 bases, and 4 bases had no gene match. Germline-derived CDR1 and CDR2 are SGHNT and YYREEE (reference sequence). As DNA, the CDR3 is TGTGCCAGCAGCTCGGGACTAGCGGAGGCAGATACGCAGTATTTT. This sequence encodes CASSSGLAEADTQYF.

The chain is built from TRBV6-6 and TRBJ2-7; D might be TRBD2 (6 bases). From germline, CDR1 is MNHNY and CDR2 SVGAGI (reference sequence). This CDR3 region has 14 residues. Trimming removed 4 bases from V and 0 bases from J, with 10 bases in between. CDR3 DNA sequence: TGTGCCAGCAGTTGGGGACTCGTCTCCTACGAGCAGTACTTC. Its protein product is CASSWGLVSYEQYF.

The rearrangement uses TRBV29-1 and TRBJ2-5, with D unresolved. Germline V gene data show CDR1 as SQVTM and CDR2 as ANQGSEA. Trimming took 7 bases from V and 3 from J, leaving 6 bases between them. The length of the CDR3 is 10 residues. CDR3 sequence (DNA): TGCAGCGGCAGAAAAGAGACCCAGTACTTC. Amino acid sequence: CSGRKETQYF.

This chain connects TRBV5-3 to TRBJ1-2; D unresolved. TRBV5-3 is treated as an ORF (open reading frame) with a function not yet certain. CDR3 length: 15 amino acids. The V end was cut by 2 bases, the J end by 2 bases, with 13 bases between. The CDR3, as DNA: TGTGCCAGAAGCTTCCACATTACAGTGAACTATGGCTACACCTTC. It translates to CARSFHITVNYGYTF.

This chain joins TRBV28 and TRBJ1-2, with 9 bases matching TRBD1. CDR3 size: 17 residues. J lost 4 bases, V lost 3 bases, and 12 bases had no gene match. CDR1 and CDR2 (germline): MDHEN, SYDVKM. DNA for the CDR3: TGTGCCAGCAGTTTGCGTTCAAGGGACAGGGCCGGCTATGGCTACACCTTC. It codes for CASSLRSRDRAGYGYTF.

V usage is TRBV19 and J usage is TRBJ1-1, with D unclear. Germline-derived CDR1 and CDR2 are LNHDA and SQIVND (reference sequence). The length of the CDR3 is 15 residues. Trimming took 6 bases from V and 4 from J, leaving 18 bases between them. Here the CDR3 DNA reads TGTGCCAGTAGCTTCCGGACCGTACCTCTCACTGAAGCTTTCTTT. Its protein product is CASSFRTVPLTEAFF.

J is TRBJ2-5 and V is TRBV10-2; a weak D match, TRBD2 (6 bases). Germline V lookup: CDR1 WSHSY, CDR2 SAAADI. The CDR3 loop spans 15 amino acids. The germline V and J ends were trimmed by 0 bases and 5 bases, with 13 bases remaining between them. CDR3 sequence reads: CASSESTRGWETQYF. The CDR3 DNA reads as TGCGCCAGCAGTGAGTCGACTCGGGGGTGGGAGACCCAGTACTTC.

This clone was seen only once. The chain joins TRBV24-1 to TRBJ2-3; TRBD2 matches at 10 bases. With 2 bases clipped from V and 4 bases from J, the junction kept 2 bases outside the gene matches. This CDR3 has 15 residues. Germline CDR1 is KGHDR and CDR2 is SFDVKD. In DNA form, the CDR3 reads TGTGCCACCAGTGATTCAGGACTAGCGGCAGATACGCAGTATTTT. This sequence encodes CATSDSGLAADTQYF.

This chain joins TRBV30 and TRBJ1-3; D ambiguous. CDR3 length: 12 residues. Germline V gene data show CDR1 as GTSNPN and CDR2 as SVGIG (reference sequence). V lost 4 bases and J lost 3, with 7 bases in between. CDR3 sequence reads: CAWKNSGNTIYF. The CDR3 DNA is TGTGCCTGGAAAAACAGTGGAAACACCATATATTTT.

The chain employs TRBV28 and TRBJ1-1; TRBD1 agrees at 8 bases. CDR1 is MDHEN and CDR2 is SYDVKM in the germline V gene. The ends lost 5 bases at V and 1 base at J; junction bases unmatched: 9. The CDR3 is 16 residues long. CDR3 protein: CASSHPDRGRNTEAFF. As DNA, the CDR3 is TGTGCCAGCAGTCACCCCGACAGGGGCCGGAACACTGAAGCTTTCTTT.

The rearrangement uses TRBV3-1 (or the pseudogene TRBV3-2) and TRBJ1-6, with 7 bases identical to TRBD1. The trim removed 0 bases at V and 7 bases at J, leaving 3 bases unmatched. Germline V gene sequence: CDR1 LGHDT, CDR2 YNNKEL (reference sequence). The CDR3 sequence is 15 residues long. CDR3 nucleotide sequence: TGTGCCAGCAGCCAAGAAGGGGGCAGGAATTCACCCCTCCACTTT. It encodes CASSQEGGRNSPLHF.

Written as DNA, the CDR3 is TGTGCCAGCAGCACCCCGACGACAGGGGGTGAAAAACTGTTTTTT. Translated, it gives CASSTPTTGGEKLFF. The chain couples TRBV2 to TRBJ1-4; 9 positions match TRBD1. V was pared by 6 bases and J by 7 bases, with 9 bases of the junction left unmatched. CDR1 and CDR2 from the germline V gene are SNHLY and FYNNEI. The CDR3 is 15 residues long.